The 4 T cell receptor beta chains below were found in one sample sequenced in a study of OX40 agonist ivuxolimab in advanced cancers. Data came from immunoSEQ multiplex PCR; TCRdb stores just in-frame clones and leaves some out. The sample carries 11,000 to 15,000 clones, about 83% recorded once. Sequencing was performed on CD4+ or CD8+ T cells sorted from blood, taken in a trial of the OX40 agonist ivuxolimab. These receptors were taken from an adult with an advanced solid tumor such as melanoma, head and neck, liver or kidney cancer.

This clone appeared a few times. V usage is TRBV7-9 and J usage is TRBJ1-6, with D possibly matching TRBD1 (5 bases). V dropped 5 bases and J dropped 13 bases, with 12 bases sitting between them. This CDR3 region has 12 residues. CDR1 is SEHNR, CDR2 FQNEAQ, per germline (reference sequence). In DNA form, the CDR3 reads TGTGCCAGCAGCAAAACCGAGGGGCCCCTCCACTTT. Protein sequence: CASSKTEGPLHF.

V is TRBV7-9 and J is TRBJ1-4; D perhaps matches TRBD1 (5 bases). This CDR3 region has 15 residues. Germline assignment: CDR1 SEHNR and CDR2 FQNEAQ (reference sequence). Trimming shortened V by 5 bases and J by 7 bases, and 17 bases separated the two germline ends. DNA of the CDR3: TGTGCCAGCAGCCCATCGGGGCAGGGAGGTGAAAAACTGTTTTTT. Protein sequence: CASSPSGQGGEKLFF.

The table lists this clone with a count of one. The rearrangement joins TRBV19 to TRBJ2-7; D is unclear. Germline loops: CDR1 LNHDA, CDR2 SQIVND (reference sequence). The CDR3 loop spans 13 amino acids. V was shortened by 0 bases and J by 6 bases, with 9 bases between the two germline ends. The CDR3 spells CASSIDLWGEQYF. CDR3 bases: TGTGCCAGTAGTATAGATCTGTGGGGCGAGCAGTACTTC.

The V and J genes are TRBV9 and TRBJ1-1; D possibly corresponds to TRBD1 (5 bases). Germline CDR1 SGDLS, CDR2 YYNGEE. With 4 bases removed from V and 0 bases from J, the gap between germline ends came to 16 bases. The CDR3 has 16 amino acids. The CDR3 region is CASSPFLGQMNTEAFF. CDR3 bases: TGTGCCAGCAGCCCTTTCTTGGGGCAGATGAACACTGAAGCTTTCTTT.